The source of this TCR beta chain is a study of CD8 T cells in Susac syndrome. The study sequenced TCR beta in blood CD8+ and CD4+ T cells. Purification of the CD8+ and CD4+ T cells relied on negative isolation, and TEMRA cells underwent FACS enrichment. With random hexamers, reverse transcription was performed on about 0.45 to 1 ug of RNA. immunoSEQ multiplex PCR amplified TCR beta CDR3 across 54 Vbeta, 13 Jbeta. From the immunoSEQ multiplex PCR reads, TCRdb called clonotypes with MiXCR, one entry per CDR3 protein. The data show around 140,000 distinct CDR3 sequences, 75% to 90% seen once. The V gene lost 3 bases and the J gene lost 1 base, with 13 bases spanning the gap. The CDR3 contains 15 residues. Germline values: CDR1 MGHRA, CDR2 YSYEKL.

The sequence derives from a human donor with multiple sclerosis. The sample consisted of CD8+ T cells from PBMCs. V and J are TRBV4-1 and TRBJ2-7; D is uncertain. CDR3 residues: CASSQTYSRSYEQYF. CDR3 nucleotide sequence: TGCGCCAGCAGCCAGACCTATAGTCGGTCCTACGAGCAGTACTTC.